This TCR beta chain was sequenced in a study of response to subunit inactivated influenza vaccine. Study results and limitations: With each seasonal influenza vaccination, the authors suggested, few new T cells are recruited.

This clonotype was found a few times. Its target is not known. This CDR3 contains 17 residues. Losses at the gene ends were 2 bases for V and 1 base for J; bases not matched to a gene: 10. Per germline, CDR1 SGHKS and CDR2 YYEKEE (reference sequence). TCRdb reprocessed the RT-PCR reads via MiXCR and lists one record per CDR3 protein. In the table there are about 520,000 distinct CDR3 sequences, approximately 7.8% of which are singletons. The sample here was PBMCs from blood, taken about 23 months after vaccination. The chain combines TRBV5-5 with TRBJ2-3; 7 nucleotides match TRBD2. This clonotype was sampled from a man aged 50-75 years who received an inactivated influenza vaccine. The CDR3 nucleotides are TGTGCCAGCAGCTTATACCCGGGGGGTGGCGGCACAGATACGCAGTATTTT. It yields the protein CASSLYPGGGGTDTQYF.